Listed below are T cell receptor beta chains from one sample, sequenced in a study of blood T cell repertoires in COVID-19. The table came from immunoSEQ multiplex PCR; TCRdb's copy has only in-frame clones and leaves some out. Here the sample spans around 200,000 clones, over 75% being singletons. The sample was peripheral blood. The receptors originated from a man aged 40-50 years with active or convalescent COVID-19. Both conserved end residues are part of each CDR3. Each record gives: CDR3 DNA, CDR3 protein, J gene, clone size, D gene, V gene. D genes are given only for firm matches. Size is omitted from some rows. Given values are once, few, many or a class for expanded clones.

cdr3_nt: TGCGCCAGCAGTCTCGGGACAGGGTTCTACGAGCAGTACTTC; cdr3_aa: CASSLGTGFYEQYF; j_call: TRBJ2-7; clone_size: once; d_call: TRBD1; v_call: TRBV10-1
cdr3_nt: TGTGCCAGCAGTGTTTTCGGGAGAGATAATTCACCCCTCCACTTT; cdr3_aa: CASSVFGRDNSPLHF; j_call: TRBJ1-6; clone_size: once; d_call: .; v_call: TRBV2
cdr3_nt: TGTGCCAGCTCACACTCCTCAGGGGGCCAAGAGACCCAGTACTTC; cdr3_aa: CASSHSSGGQETQYF; j_call: TRBJ2-5; clone_size: .; d_call: TRBD1; v_call: TRBV18
cdr3_nt: TGTGCCAGCCAGGGTTCGAGCAATCAGCCCCAGCATTTT; cdr3_aa: CASQGSSNQPQHF; j_call: TRBJ1-5; clone_size: .; d_call: .; v_call: TRBV6-5
cdr3_nt: TGCGCCAGCAGCCAAGAAAGTCTAGCGGGGATCAATACGCAGTATTTT; cdr3_aa: CASSQESLAGINTQYF; j_call: TRBJ2-3; clone_size: once; d_call: TRBD2; v_call: TRBV4-1
cdr3_nt: TGTGCCAGCAGCGCGGGGACAGCTTATAGCAATCAGCCCCAGCATTTT; cdr3_aa: CASSAGTAYSNQPQHF; j_call: TRBJ1-5; clone_size: .; d_call: TRBD1; v_call: TRBV11-2
cdr3_nt: TGCGCCAGCAGTTCTGGACAGAACACTGAAGCTTTCTTT; cdr3_aa: CASSSGQNTEAFF; j_call: TRBJ1-1; clone_size: .; d_call: .; v_call: TRBV5-1
cdr3_nt: TGTGCCAGCAGTCCCTCCGGGAGGTACACCGGGGAGCTGTTTTTT; cdr3_aa: CASSPSGRYTGELFF; j_call: TRBJ2-2; clone_size: .; d_call: TRBD2; v_call: TRBV28
cdr3_nt: TGTGCCAGCAGTGATAAATTCCGGAACACTGAAGCTTTCTTT; cdr3_aa: CASSDKFRNTEAFF; j_call: TRBJ1-1; clone_size: .; d_call: .; v_call: TRBV2
cdr3_nt: TGTGCCAGTAGTGGGGGACAGGGGGAAAGTTCACCCCTCCACTTT; cdr3_aa: CASSGGQGESSPLHF; j_call: TRBJ1-6; clone_size: .; d_call: TRBD1; v_call: TRBV19
cdr3_nt: TGTGCCACCAGTGAGTCCCAGGGGGCTAATCAGCCCCAGCATTTT; cdr3_aa: CATSESQGANQPQHF; j_call: TRBJ1-5; clone_size: .; d_call: TRBD1; v_call: TRBV24-1
cdr3_nt: TGTGCCAGCTCAGACTCGACAGGCCACCAAGAGACCCAGTACTTC; cdr3_aa: CASSDSTGHQETQYF; j_call: TRBJ2-5; clone_size: .; d_call: .; v_call: TRBV18
cdr3_nt: TGCAGCGCCCTCCACACCGGGGAGCTGTTTTTT; cdr3_aa: CSALHTGELFF; j_call: TRBJ2-2; clone_size: .; d_call: .; v_call: TRBV29-1
cdr3_nt: TGTGCCAGCACCCCGGACAACCTCTATGGCTACACCTTC; cdr3_aa: CASTPDNLYGYTF; j_call: TRBJ1-2; clone_size: .; d_call: .; v_call: TRBV12-3/TRBV12-4
cdr3_nt: TGTGCCTGGGAGCCCCGGGGATGGAATGAGCAGTTCTTC; cdr3_aa: CAWEPRGWNEQFF; j_call: TRBJ2-1; clone_size: .; d_call: .; v_call: TRBV30
cdr3_nt: TGTGCCAGCAGCTTAAGTTTGTCGCGGCAGGGAGGCCTCAATTCACCCCTCCACTTT; cdr3_aa: CASSLSLSRQGGLNSPLHF; j_call: TRBJ1-6; clone_size: .; d_call: .; v_call: TRBV5-6
cdr3_nt: TGTGCCAGCAGTTTAGGACAGGGCTGGGATGCTTTCTTT; cdr3_aa: CASSLGQGWDAFF; j_call: TRBJ1-1; clone_size: .; d_call: TRBD1; v_call: TRBV27
cdr3_nt: TGCGCCAGCAGCTTGGGTCTAGCGGGAGGCCTACTTCGAGAGACCCAGTACTTC; cdr3_aa: CASSLGLAGGLLRETQYF; j_call: TRBJ2-5; clone_size: .; d_call: TRBD2; v_call: TRBV5-1
cdr3_nt: TGTGCCAGCAGTTTTTCCGGGGATACGCAGTATTTT; cdr3_aa: CASSFSGDTQYF; j_call: TRBJ2-3; clone_size: .; d_call: .; v_call: TRBV27
cdr3_nt: TGCAGCGTAACAGGGGACACTGAAGCTTTCTTT; cdr3_aa: CSVTGDTEAFF; j_call: TRBJ1-1; clone_size: .; d_call: TRBD1; v_call: TRBV20-1
cdr3_nt: TGTGCCAGCAGTACAGGAAACACCATATATTTT; cdr3_aa: CASSTGNTIYF; j_call: TRBJ1-3; clone_size: .; d_call: .; v_call: TRBV6-5
cdr3_nt: TGTGCCAGCAGACTTGACCCTTCCGGGGATGAGCAGTTCTTC; cdr3_aa: CASRLDPSGDEQFF; j_call: TRBJ2-1; clone_size: .; d_call: .; v_call: TRBV5-4
cdr3_nt: TGTGCCAGCAGTCGGGGACAGGGTAGTCAGCCCCAGCATTTT; cdr3_aa: CASSRGQGSQPQHF; j_call: TRBJ1-5; clone_size: .; d_call: TRBD1; v_call: TRBV28
cdr3_nt: TGTGCCAGCAGCTTAAATCCTCACGGGTTTTCTTACGAGCAGTACTTC; cdr3_aa: CASSLNPHGFSYEQYF; j_call: TRBJ2-7; clone_size: once; d_call: .; v_call: TRBV11-2
cdr3_nt: TGTGCCAGCTCACCTGGACTATCAGGTCAAAGCTCCTACAATGAGCAGTTCTTC; cdr3_aa: CASSPGLSGQSSYNEQFF; j_call: TRBJ2-1; clone_size: .; d_call: .; v_call: TRBV18
cdr3_nt: TGCGCCAGCAGTGACCCGGACACTGAAGCTTTCTTT; cdr3_aa: CASSDPDTEAFF; j_call: TRBJ1-1; clone_size: once; d_call: .; v_call: TRBV10-1
cdr3_nt: TGCGCCAGCAGCCAAGACCCCCGACAGGGGGCCGGGGAGCTGTTTTTT; cdr3_aa: CASSQDPRQGAGELFF; j_call: TRBJ2-2; clone_size: .; d_call: TRBD1; v_call: TRBV4-1
cdr3_nt: TGTGCCAGGGACAGGGGGTGGATGGGGTACGAGCAGTACTTC; cdr3_aa: CARDRGWMGYEQYF; j_call: TRBJ2-7; clone_size: once; d_call: TRBD1; v_call: TRBV19
cdr3_nt: TGCGCCAGCAGCCAAGAACGCGGGACCAATCAGCCCCAGCATTTT; cdr3_aa: CASSQERGTNQPQHF; j_call: TRBJ1-5; clone_size: .; d_call: .; v_call: TRBV4-1
cdr3_nt: TGTGCCAGCAGCTTAGAATCTAGGACTAGCGGATCCTACAATGAGCAGTTCTTC; cdr3_aa: CASSLESRTSGSYNEQFF; j_call: TRBJ2-1; clone_size: .; d_call: TRBD2; v_call: TRBV7-9
cdr3_nt: TGTGCCAGCAGCTCCGTCCTTCTGGCGGGCGAGCAGTACTTC; cdr3_aa: CASSSVLLAGEQYF; j_call: TRBJ2-7; clone_size: .; d_call: .; v_call: TRBV7-9
cdr3_nt: TGTGCCAGCAGTAACAGGGGGAGGGATGGCTACACCTTC; cdr3_aa: CASSNRGRDGYTF; j_call: TRBJ1-2; clone_size: .; d_call: TRBD1; v_call: TRBV11-2
cdr3_nt: TGCGCCAGCAGCTCGGACAGGGGGCGTGGCGGGGAGCTGTTTTTT; cdr3_aa: CASSSDRGRGGELFF; j_call: TRBJ2-2; clone_size: .; d_call: TRBD1; v_call: TRBV5-1
cdr3_nt: TGTGCCAGCAGTGAAGCGCCATACGGGTTGCCCTTCCACTTT; cdr3_aa: CASSEAPYGLPFHF; j_call: TRBJ1-6; clone_size: .; d_call: .; v_call: TRBV6-1
cdr3_nt: TGTGCCAGCAGTGATTCTGGAGATGGCTACACCTTC; cdr3_aa: CASSDSGDGYTF; j_call: TRBJ1-2; clone_size: .; d_call: .; v_call: TRBV25-1
cdr3_nt: TGTGCCAGTAGTTCTGGGACAGGGGCCAAAGAAAAACTGTTTTTT; cdr3_aa: CASSSGTGAKEKLFF; j_call: TRBJ1-4; clone_size: .; d_call: TRBD1; v_call: TRBV19
cdr3_nt: TGTGCCAGCAGCTTAAACCAGGGGGCAAACTATGGCTACACCTTC; cdr3_aa: CASSLNQGANYGYTF; j_call: TRBJ1-2; clone_size: .; d_call: TRBD1; v_call: TRBV7-2
cdr3_nt: TGTGCCAGTAGTATAGATCCCGGCGGCAGGGGGCATCAGCCCCAGCATTTT; cdr3_aa: CASSIDPGGRGHQPQHF; j_call: TRBJ1-5; clone_size: .; d_call: TRBD1; v_call: TRBV19
cdr3_nt: TGTGCCAGCAGTTACGGGGACAGGGGTAATTCACCCCTCCACTTT; cdr3_aa: CASSYGDRGNSPLHF; j_call: TRBJ1-6; clone_size: .; d_call: TRBD1; v_call: TRBV6-5
cdr3_nt: TGCGCCAGCAGCCAGGGACTAGCGGGAAACATTCAGTACTTC; cdr3_aa: CASSQGLAGNIQYF; j_call: TRBJ2-4; clone_size: .; d_call: TRBD2; v_call: TRBV4-1
cdr3_nt: TGTGCCAGCAGACTTTTAGACGGGTCCGAAGAGACCCAGTACTTC; cdr3_aa: CASRLLDGSEETQYF; j_call: TRBJ2-5; clone_size: .; d_call: .; v_call: TRBV5-5
cdr3_nt: TGTGCCAGTAGCCGGACTAGCGGGAGAGGAGGAAATGAGCAGTTCTTC; cdr3_aa: CASSRTSGRGGNEQFF; j_call: TRBJ2-1; clone_size: .; d_call: TRBD2; v_call: TRBV19
cdr3_nt: TGTGCCAGCAGTTACTCAGGGGACAGGGGTCAGCCCCAGCATTTT; cdr3_aa: CASSYSGDRGQPQHF; j_call: TRBJ1-5; clone_size: .; d_call: TRBD1; v_call: TRBV6-5
cdr3_nt: TGTGCCAGCAGTTTATCAGCTAGCGGGGGTTGGAATGAGCAGTTCTTC; cdr3_aa: CASSLSASGGWNEQFF; j_call: TRBJ2-1; clone_size: .; d_call: TRBD2; v_call: TRBV27
cdr3_nt: TGTGCCAGCAGCTTGGCTAGCGGGGGGGCGTTCGGGGTTACAGATACGCAGTATTTT; cdr3_aa: CASSLASGGAFGVTDTQYF; j_call: TRBJ2-3; clone_size: .; d_call: TRBD2; v_call: TRBV5-6
cdr3_nt: TGTGCCAGCAGCCAAAACGCAGGGGTTGAAAAACTGTTTTTT; cdr3_aa: CASSQNAGVEKLFF; j_call: TRBJ1-4; clone_size: few; d_call: .; v_call: TRBV14
cdr3_nt: TGCGCCAGCAGCGGAAACGGGGTGGGCCTTTGTTGGAATGGCTACACCTTC; cdr3_aa: CASSGNGVGLCWNGYTF; j_call: TRBJ1-2; clone_size: .; d_call: .; v_call: TRBV10-1
cdr3_nt: TGTGCCAGCAGTGATGGACAGGGGGGATTTTACGAGCAGTACTTC; cdr3_aa: CASSDGQGGFYEQYF; j_call: TRBJ2-7; clone_size: .; d_call: TRBD1; v_call: TRBV6-1
cdr3_nt: TGTGCCAGCAGCTTCATCCAGGGGCAGCCGAACACTGAAGCTTTCTTT; cdr3_aa: CASSFIQGQPNTEAFF; j_call: TRBJ1-1; clone_size: once; d_call: .; v_call: TRBV7-8